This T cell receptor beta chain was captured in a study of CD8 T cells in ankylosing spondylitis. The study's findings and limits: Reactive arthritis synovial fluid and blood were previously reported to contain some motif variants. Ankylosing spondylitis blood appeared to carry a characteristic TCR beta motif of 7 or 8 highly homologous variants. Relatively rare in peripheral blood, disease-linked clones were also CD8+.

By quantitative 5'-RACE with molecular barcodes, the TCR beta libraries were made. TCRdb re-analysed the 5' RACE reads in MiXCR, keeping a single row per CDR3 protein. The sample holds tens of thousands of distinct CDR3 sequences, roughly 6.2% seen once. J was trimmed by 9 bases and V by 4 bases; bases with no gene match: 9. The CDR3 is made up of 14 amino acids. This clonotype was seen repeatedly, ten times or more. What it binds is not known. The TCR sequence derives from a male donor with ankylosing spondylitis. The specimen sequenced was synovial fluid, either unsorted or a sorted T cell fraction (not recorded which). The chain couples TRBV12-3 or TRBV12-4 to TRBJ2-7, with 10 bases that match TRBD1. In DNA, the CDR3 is TGTGCCAGCAGTTCATCCCCGGGACAGGGGCGGCAGTACTTC. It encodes CASSSSPGQGRQYF.